This T cell receptor beta chain was recovered during a study of CD8+CD57+ T cells in acquired aplastic anemia. The wider study: An average of around 3.5 ug of DNA was obtained from sorted CD4+ and CD8+ cells. Regarding the study as a whole: Both patients and controls carried the same twenty-nine CD8+ CDR3 sequences.

Turning to this clonotype: As yet, its antigen is unknown.

The CDR3 length is 14 residues. Germline assignment: CDR1 SGHTA and CDR2 FQGNSA. Germline trimming cut 1 base from V and 6 bases from J; bases unmatched to any gene: 4. The study profiled TCR beta VDJ and CDR3 using genomic DNA as template. TCRdb used MiXCR to reprocess the reads, holding one entry per CDR3 protein. The table includes 150,000 to 200,000 distinct CDR3 sequences, 64% detected once. Sequencing was performed on sorted CD4+, CD8+, or CD8+CD57+ T cells (not recorded which) from PBMCs. The source is a human donor with severe aplastic anemia or a healthy control (not recorded which). The J gene is TRBJ1-2, the V gene TRBV7-2; 8 bases map to TRBD1. CDR3 region: CASSLVGQGDGYTF. The CDR3 DNA reads TGTGCCAGCAGCTTAGTCGGACAGGGAGATGGCTACACCTTC. Drawing the rest from reference TRBV7-2 and TRBJ1-2, the complete variable domain is GAGVSQSPSNKVTEKGKDVELRCDPISGHTALYWYRQSLGQGLEFLIYFQGNSAPDKSGLPSDRFSAERTGGSVSTLTIQRTQQEDSAVYLCASSLVGQGDGYTFGSGTRLTVV.